This TCR beta chain was identified in a study of T-cell reconstitution after alpha-beta-depleted transplantation in children. A library of TCRbeta sequences, prepared with unique molecular identifiers, was generated. TCRdb redid the calling of the PCR reads with MiXCR, one entry per CDR3 protein. The data hold approximately 100,000 distinct CDR3 sequences, with less than 15% observed a single time. The CDR3 is 14 residues long. Germline V gene lookup returns CDR1 SGHTA and CDR2 FQGNSA. With 7 bases removed from V and 0 bases from J, the gap between germline ends came to 12 bases. The rearrangement uses TRBV7-2 and TRBJ1-2, with D unresolved. The material was PBMCs from the stem cell graft donor, obtained from the stem cell graft. This clonotype was sampled from a human donor who donated a stem cell graft to a child with inherited bone marrow failure. This chain's CDR3 is CASTHSPANYGYTF. For the CDR3, the DNA is TGTGCCAGCACCCACAGCCCGGCTAACTATGGCTACACCTTC.